Here is one T cell receptor beta chain with its context. Antigen: not known. The data derive from a study of human T cells and chemical hapten exposure. The J segment lost 8 bases and the V segment lost 1 base, leaving 4 bases of the junction unmatched. The CDR3 runs 13 residues. Germline assignment: CDR1 SNHLY and CDR2 FYNNEI. General observations from the study: PT1 expanded TCR counts and patch test score correlated positively.

Using its own MiXCR run on the RACE reads, TCRdb lists one record per CDR3 protein. The table includes hundreds of thousands of distinct CDR3 sequences, 6% to 7% detected once. Time point of the sample: patch test 2, 6 weeks after DPC sensitization. As for treatment: therapeutic diphenylcyclopropenone sensitization with weekly scalp DPC. This specimen was whole blood, taken in connection with sensitization to the hapten diphenylcyclopropenone (DPC). The sequence came from a woman between 18 and 30 years old with alopecia areata. Some clones in this sample may be carry-over from other donors' samples. The V gene is TRBV2, the J gene TRBJ1-2; 7 nucleotides match TRBD1. The CDR3 sequence: CASSEVNRGGYTF. The CDR3 nucleotides read TGTGCCAGCAGTGAAGTCAACAGGGGCGGCTACACCTTC.